This T cell receptor beta chain was captured by sequencing in a study of tumor-infiltrating lymphocytes in primary liver carcinoma (dated by TCRdb to 2017 to 2019). Describing the broader study: Between November 2015 and March 2016, roughly five patients in China with histopathologically diagnosed primary liver carcinoma had their tumors surgically resected. A total of roughly 35 specimens from 5 patients underwent TCRbeta repertoire sequencing, comprising around 25 tumor regions, 5 adjacent noncancerous liver tissues and 5 peripheral blood samples. The tumors of the five patients were staged as T1-T3 N0M0, with maximum diameters ranging from roughly 4.2 to 10 cm. Technical replicate repertoires showed high reproducibility, with mean shared-clone rates approximately 0.87 and correlation coefficients above 0.95. TCRbeta repertoire sequencing, expression microarrays and whole-exome sequencing were combined in the study across five regions of each liver tumor, with adjacent normal tissue and blood also included. Hepatocellular carcinoma (four) or combined HCC and intrahepatic cholangiocarcinoma (one) was present in the five patients, who were three men and two women aged 30 to 69 years. Roughly 3.5 to 7.5 million productive TCRbeta reads were obtained per sample, and no significant difference in read depth was found between tissue types. What the research found in general, with its limitations: Because only the TCR beta chain was sequenced and unpaired alpha chains were not captured, true repertoire diversity is likely underestimated. Only a few patients were included in the study, and the authors note that the findings should be validated in a larger study. A significantly larger repertoire fraction was made up by the top 250 clones in tumors than in blood (p = 0.039). Since the samples were bulk and unsorted, there was no way to compare CD4+ and CD8+ T cell repertoires. Repertoire overlap was found to be higher between tumor regions (mean about 36%) than between tumor-adjacent (around 17%) or tumor-blood (around 14%) pairs, consistent with antigen-driven expansion.

A constant-region primer and ProtoScript II reverse transcriptase were used to reverse-transcribe TCRbeta-specific cDNA from roughly 500 ng total RNA. Three nested multiplex PCR rounds, following a slightly modified ARM-PCR procedure, were used to build the TCRbeta libraries. Each of the first two PCR rounds ran for around 11 cycles using multiplex TRBV1-TRBV30 forward primers together with a Cbeta reverse primer. Sample barcodes and Illumina adapters were attached in a final 25-cycle PCR using Deep VentR polymerase. Before sequencing, amplicons of 200-500 bp were purified from gel using a QIAquick gel extraction kit. The TCRbeta amplicons were sequenced with 250-bp paired-end reads on an Illumina HiSeq 2500. The authors' analysis ran thus. To recover full CDR3 sequences, reads were quality-trimmed using Trimmomatic v0.33 and paired reads were then merged using FLASH v1.2.11. V, D and J germline segments were assigned to the rearranged TCRbeta sequences using MiGEC v1.2.1b. VDJtools v1.0.0 computed clonotype statistics and Shannon-Wiener diversity indices. Except for diversity analysis, only the 250 most abundant clonotypes of each sample were used in subsequent analyses to reduce sampling bias. TCRdb reworked the public reads: Q25 trimming with fastp, MiXCR clone assembly, productive beta chains retained. Records with the same CDR3 protein are collapsed into one entry carrying the most frequent genes and DNA. In this record, the V and J calls reflect TCRdb's handling and not the investigators' own analysis. The sample contains 180,000 or so distinct CDR3 sequences, over 50% of them found a single time. 72% of the sample rests with the top ten.

The V end gives up 1 base and the J end 7 bases, leaving 6 bases in the junction not matched to a gene. The CDR3 length equals 15 residues, ends included. Of the read, only the CDR3 DNA is kept; its 45 bases are in frame from base 1. The germline V gene provides CDR1 SGHAT and CDR2 FQNNGV. Blood RNA was extracted from unsorted whole blood using TRIzol reagent, and germline DNA was obtained with the DNeasy Blood & Tissue kit. At the time of sampling, the patients had chronic HBV infection and had not received any treatment. Before surgery, approximately 4.3 milliliters of peripheral blood were drawn into K2EDTA tubes. To note about this clonotype: Its recognized antigen is unknown. This sequence may be a read error, since a much larger clone differs from it by one base. In this CDR3 the conserved last residue, phenylalanine or tryptophan, is missing, so a read error is likely.

The sequence came from a man aged 35-49 years with primary liver carcinoma and hepatitis B virus infection. The sample consisted of peripheral blood. This sequence uses TRBV11-2 and TRBJ1-4; 7 nucleotides in the junction match TRBD1. The CDR3 loop reads CASSLGHRGSEKLFI. The sequenced DNA is TGTGCCAGCAGCTTAGGGCACAGGGGAAGTGAAAAACTGTTTATT.